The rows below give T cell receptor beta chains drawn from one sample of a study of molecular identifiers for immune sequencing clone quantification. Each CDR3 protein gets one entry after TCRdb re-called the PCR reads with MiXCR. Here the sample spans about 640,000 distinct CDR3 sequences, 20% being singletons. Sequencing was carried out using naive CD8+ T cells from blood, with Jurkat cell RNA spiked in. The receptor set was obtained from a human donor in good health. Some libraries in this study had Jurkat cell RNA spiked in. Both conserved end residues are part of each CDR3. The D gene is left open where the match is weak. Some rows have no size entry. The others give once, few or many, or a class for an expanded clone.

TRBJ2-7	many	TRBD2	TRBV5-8	TGTGCCAGCACCCCGACTAGCCCCATCTACGAGCAGTACTTC	CASTPTSPIYEQYF
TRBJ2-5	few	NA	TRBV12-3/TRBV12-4	TGTGCCAGCAGTTTGTGGGGTCCCCCCCAAGAGACCCAGTACTTC	CASSLWGPPQETQYF
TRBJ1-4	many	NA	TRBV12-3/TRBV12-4	TGTGCCAGCAGGCGGACCGGAGCTAATGAAAAACTGTTTTTT	CASRRTGANEKLFF
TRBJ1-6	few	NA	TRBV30	TGTGCCTGGAGTGTGGGGGCTGGTAATTCACCCCTCCACTTT	CAWSVGAGNSPLHF
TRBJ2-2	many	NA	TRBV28	TGTGCCAGCAGTTTGAGGCCCAGGGCCGGGGAGCTGTTTTTT	CASSLRPRAGELFF
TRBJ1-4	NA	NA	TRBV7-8	TGTGCCAGCAGCTTAGCCCCCCTAAGCGACGAAAAACTGTTTTTT	CASSLAPLSDEKLFF
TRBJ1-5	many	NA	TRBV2	TGTGCCAGCAGGTTGACAGAAAGCAATCAGCCCCAGCATTTT	CASRLTESNQPQHF
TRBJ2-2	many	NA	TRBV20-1	TGCAGTGCTGAAGACTTAAAATTGAACACCGGGGAGCTGTTTTTT	CSAEDLKLNTGELFF
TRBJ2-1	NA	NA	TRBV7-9	TGTGCCAGCAGCTCCCCCGGGGATGAGCAGTTCTTC	CASSSPGDEQFF
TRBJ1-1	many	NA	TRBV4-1	TGCGCCAGCAGCCAAGAGGGGCAGAACACTGAAGCTTTCTTT	CASSQEGQNTEAFF
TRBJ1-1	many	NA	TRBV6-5	TGTGCCAGCAGCTTGGGTCGTGGGGTGGGCACTGAAGCTTTCTTT	CASSLGRGVGTEAFF
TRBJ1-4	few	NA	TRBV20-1	TGCAGTGCTAGTTATGCGACAGCCGCAACTAATGAAAAACTGTTTTTT	CSASYATAATNEKLFF
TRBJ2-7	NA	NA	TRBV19	TGTGCCAGTAGTACACAGGATTACTACGAGCAGTACTTC	CASSTQDYYEQYF
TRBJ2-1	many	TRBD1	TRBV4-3	TGCGCCAGCAGCCAGTACCACAGGGGGACAGGGAATGAGCAGTTCTTC	CASSQYHRGTGNEQFF
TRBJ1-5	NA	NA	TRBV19	TGTGCCAGTAGTATTTGGTCAGACATCAATCAGCCCCAGCATTTT	CASSIWSDINQPQHF
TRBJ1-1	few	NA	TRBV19	TGTGCCAGTAGTATCGTGGGAGGGAGCACTGAAGCTTTCTTT	CASSIVGGSTEAFF
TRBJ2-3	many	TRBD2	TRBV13	TGTGCCAGCAGCTGGACTAGCGGCGACACAGATACGCAGTATTTT	CASSWTSGDTDTQYF
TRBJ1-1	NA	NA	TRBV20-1	TGCAGTGCTAGAGATTTTCAAGTTTTCTTT	CSARDFQVFF
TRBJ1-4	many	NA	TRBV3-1	TGTGCCAGCAGCCAACTCGACACTAATGAAAAACTGTTTTTT	CASSQLDTNEKLFF
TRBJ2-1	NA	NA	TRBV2	TGTGCCACCCCGGGTCAAGGGATCGGTGAGCAGTTCTTC	CATPGQGIGEQFF
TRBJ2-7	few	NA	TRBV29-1	TGCAGCGTTGTGAGTGTAGGGAGCTACGAGCAGTACTTC	CSVVSVGSYEQYF
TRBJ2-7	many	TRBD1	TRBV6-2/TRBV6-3	TGTGCCAGCACCAAGGGGACAGGGATTTCCTACGAGCAGTACTTC	CASTKGTGISYEQYF
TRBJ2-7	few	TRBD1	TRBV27	TGTGCCAGCAGTCCTCAAGCCGGGACAGGGTACGACGAGCAGTACTTC	CASSPQAGTGYDEQYF
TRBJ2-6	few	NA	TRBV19	TGTGCCAGTAATGACAGGGAGGTATCTGGGGCCAACGTCCTGACTTTC	CASNDREVSGANVLTF
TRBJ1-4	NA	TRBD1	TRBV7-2	TGTGCCAGCAGCGGAGACAGGGGGCCTTTTCAACTAGCTAATGAAAGACTGTTTTTT	CASSGDRGPFQLANERLFF
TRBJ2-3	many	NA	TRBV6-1	TGTGCCAGCAGTGAGGATGATACGCAGTATTTT	CASSEDDTQYF
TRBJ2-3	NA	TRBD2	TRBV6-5	TGTGCCAGCAAATCGAGCGGGGAATCGCAGTATTTT	CASKSSGESQYF
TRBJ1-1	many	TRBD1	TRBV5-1	TGCGCCAGCAGCTCCCCGGGACAGGGCGGTTTGAACACTGAAGCTTTCTTT	CASSSPGQGGLNTEAFF
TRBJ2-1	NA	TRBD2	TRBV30	TGTGCCCGGAGTGAAGCGGGAGGAGGAAATGAGCAGTTCTTC	CARSEAGGGNEQFF
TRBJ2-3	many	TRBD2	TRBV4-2	TGTGCCAGCAGCCAACCAGCGGGAGGCGGCACAGATACGCAGTATTTT	CASSQPAGGGTDTQYF
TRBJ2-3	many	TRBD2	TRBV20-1	TGCAGTGCTACCAGCGCAAGAGCGGGGAGTGCAGATACGCAGTATTTT	CSATSARAGSADTQYF
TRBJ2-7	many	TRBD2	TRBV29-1	TGCAGCGTGGTAGCGGGAGGAGGTGAGCAGTACTTC	CSVVAGGGEQYF
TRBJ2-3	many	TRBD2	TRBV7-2	TGTGCCAGCAGCCGGGAGGGGATGAATACGCAGTATTTT	CASSREGMNTQYF
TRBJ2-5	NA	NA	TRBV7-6	TGTGCCAGCGGCTTAGTATTGGCAGAACGAGAGACCCAGTACTTC	CASGLVLAERETQYF
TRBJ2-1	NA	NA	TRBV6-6	TGTGCCAGCAGTTCTCCGGGACTCAGGACCCCCTACAATGAGCAGTTCTTC	CASSSPGLRTPYNEQFF
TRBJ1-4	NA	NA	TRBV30	TGTGCCTGGAGTGTAAGGCCTACAGTGGCGGGGGATGAAAAACTGTTTTTT	CAWSVRPTVAGDEKLFF
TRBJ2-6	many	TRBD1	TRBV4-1	TGCGCCAGCAGCCCTTCGACAGGGGTTGGGGCCAACGTCCTGACTTTC	CASSPSTGVGANVLTF
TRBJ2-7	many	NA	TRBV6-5	TGTGCCAGCAGTTTAACGTCCCGGGACGGGTCCTACGAGCAGTACTTC	CASSLTSRDGSYEQYF
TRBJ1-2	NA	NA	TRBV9	TGTGCCAGCAGCCAAGATGGAGGCGTGCGGGCTGGGACCTTC	CASSQDGGVRAGTF
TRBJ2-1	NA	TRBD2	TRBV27	TGTGCCAGCACCATGCGGGGACTAGCGGGGTACAATGAGCAGTTCTTC	CASTMRGLAGYNEQFF
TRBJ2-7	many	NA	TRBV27	TGTGCCAGCAGTTCCCGGGGCCGAATCTACGAGCAGTACTTC	CASSSRGRIYEQYF
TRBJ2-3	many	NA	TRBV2	TGTGCCAGCAGTGAACAGGGGGGGACAGATACGCAGTATTTT	CASSEQGGTDTQYF
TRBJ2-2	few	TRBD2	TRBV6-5	TGTGCCAGCATGGGAGGGCCCGACACCGGGGAGCTGTTTTTT	CASMGGPDTGELFF
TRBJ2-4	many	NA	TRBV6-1	TGTGCCAGCAGTGAAGCTTCGGTCTCCAAAAACATTCAGTACTTC	CASSEASVSKNIQYF
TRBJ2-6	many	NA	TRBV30	TGTGCCTGGATACCTGGGGCCAACGTCCTGACTTTC	CAWIPGANVLTF
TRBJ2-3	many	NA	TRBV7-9	TGTGCCAGCAGCACCCCGGGACCTAGCACAGATACGCAGTATTTT	CASSTPGPSTDTQYF
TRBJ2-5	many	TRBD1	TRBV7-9	TGTGCCAGCAGCTCCCGGACAGGGGGGAGAGAGACCCAGTACTTC	CASSSRTGGRETQYF